Presented here are 18 T cell receptor beta chains from one specimen sequenced in a study of CD8+CD57+ T cells in acquired aplastic anemia. Genomic DNA served as template for TCR beta VDJ and CDR3 profiling. TCRdb re-analysed the reads in MiXCR, keeping a single row per CDR3 protein. The data hold about 220,000 distinct CDR3 sequences, with roughly 35% observed a single time. The sequencing sample was made of sorted CD4+, CD8+, or CD8+CD57+ T cells (not recorded which) from PBMCs. These receptors all stem from a human donor in good health, serving as a control.

There are many counts of this clonotype. The genes are TRBV25-1 and TRBJ2-5; 8 bases line up with TRBD2. The length of the CDR3 is 13 residues. Germline V gives CDR1 MGHDK, CDR2 SYGVNS. J lost 2 bases, V lost 4 bases, and 0 bases had no gene match. This chain's CDR3 is CASSVAGQETQYF. The CDR3 nucleotides read TGTGCCAGCAGTGTAGCGGGGCAAGAGACCCAGTACTTC.

A note on this clonotype: A junction end diverges from the germline sequence, so it may reflect a read error. The chain uses TRBV19 and TRBJ2-3; 9 bases are shared with TRBD1. In germline, CDR1 is LNHDA, CDR2 SQIVND (reference sequence). This CDR3 has 15 residues. For the CDR3, the DNA is TGTGCCAGTAGTATTGGGGACAGGGTCACAGATACGCGGTATTTT. Translated, it gives CASSIGDRVTDTRYF.

The chain has TRBV27 and TRBJ1-1; D gene unclear. Trimming took off 5 bases at V and 0 bases at J, with 4 bases between the two ends. The germline CDR1 and CDR2 sequences are MNHEY and SMNVEV (reference sequence). This CDR3 is built from 12 residues. The CDR3 here is CASSRVNTEAFF. The CDR3 DNA is TGTGCCAGCAGTCGAGTGAACACTGAAGCTTTCTTT.

This chain links TRBV30 with TRBJ2-3; TRBD2 aligns across 9 bases. The V gene end was trimmed by 0 bases and the J gene end by 4 bases; junction bases not matched to a gene: 5. Germline-derived CDR1 and CDR2 are GTSNPN and SVGIG (reference sequence). The CDR3 has 15 amino acids. CDR3 nucleotide sequence: TGTGCCTGGAGTGTACGCGGGGGGGCCTCAGATACGCAGTATTTT. Translating it yields CAWSVRGGASDTQYF.

Notes on this clonotype: This may be a read error: a much more frequent sequence differs by one nucleotide. The V and J genes are TRBV11-2 and TRBJ2-5; D might be TRBD1 (5 bases). The CDR3 is made up of 14 amino acids. Trimming removed 5 bases at V and 3 bases at J, with 13 bases between. CDR1 and CDR2 from the germline V gene are SGHAT and FQNNGV. CDR3 sequence reads: CASSTARAKETQYF. In DNA form, the CDR3 reads TGTGCCAGCAGCACCGCCAGGGCCAAAGAGACCCAGTACTTC.

This clonotype occurred a few times. No conserved phenylalanine or tryptophan ends this CDR3, so it is likely a read error. The rearrangement joins TRBV4-3 to TRBJ1-2; D ambiguous. The CDR3 is 13 amino acids. V lost 7 bases and J 0 bases, leaving 9 bases between the germline ends. Germline V gene data show CDR1 as LGHNA and CDR2 as YSLEER. Here the CDR3 reads CASMGPANYGYTL. The CDR3 DNA is TGCGCCAGCATGGGTCCCGCTAACTATGGCTACACCCTC.

This clonotype occurred a few times. The gene calls are TRBV6-1 and TRBJ2-7, with D perhaps matching TRBD1 (5 bases). V lost 5 bases and J 0 bases, leaving 11 bases between the germline ends. This CDR3 has 14 residues. Germline assignment: CDR1 MNHNS and CDR2 SASEGT. The CDR3: CASSKLGLSYEQYF. CDR3 DNA: TGTGCCAGCAGTAAACTGGGGCTCTCCTACGAGCAGTACTTC.

The chain is built from TRBV19 and TRBJ1-1; D is undetermined. Germline lookup yields CDR1 LNHDA and CDR2 SQIVND (reference sequence). The germline V and J ends were trimmed by 6 bases and 10 bases, with 15 bases remaining between them. The CDR3 extends over 12 amino acids. The DNA of the CDR3 is TGTGCCAGTAGGCCTGAACTGGGTGGAGCTTTCTTT. Its protein product is CASRPELGGAFF.

This clonotype was seen a few times. The J gene is TRBJ2-4, the V gene TRBV11-2; D is unclear. Germline V gene lookup returns CDR1 SGHAT and CDR2 FQNNGV. Trimming removed 2 bases from V and 0 bases from J, with 8 bases in between. This CDR3 is built from 15 residues. CDR3 coding DNA: TGTGCCAGCAGCTTATCTTACCTAGCCAAAAACATTCAGTACTTC. The encoded protein is CASSLSYLAKNIQYF.

V and J are TRBV9 and TRBJ1-6, with 11 bases matching TRBD1. The germline V gene encodes CDR1 SGDLS and CDR2 YYNGEE. V trimming: 9 bases; J trimming: 9 bases; junction bases outside the gene matches: 17. This CDR3 region has 17 residues. CDR3 nucleotide sequence: TGTGCCATCAGTGAGTCTCCCGGGACAGGGGGGGTTTCACCCCTCCACTTT. Encoded protein: CAISESPGTGGVSPLHF.

This clonotype was picked up many times. V gene TRBV20-1 combines with J gene TRBJ2-1; no clear D gene. The CDR3 totals 12 residues. Germline-derived CDR1 and CDR2 are DFQATT and SNEGSKA (reference sequence). Trimming removed 0 bases at V and 7 bases at J, with 7 bases between. CDR3 sequence (DNA): TGCAGTGCTAGAGAGGGTGGTAATGAGCAGTTCTTC. Amino acid sequence: CSAREGGNEQFF.

This clonotype was observed a few times. The rearrangement joins TRBV6-1 to TRBJ2-1; TRBD1 agrees at 10 bases. V was clipped by 6 bases and J by 4 bases; unmatched bases: 15. The germline gives CDR1 MNHNS, CDR2 SASEGT. There are 18 residues in the CDR3. The CDR3, as DNA: TGTGCCAGCAGGAGGGACAGGGGCCGCGCTAGGGCTTACAATGAGCAGTTCTTC. Encoded protein: CASRRDRGRARAYNEQFF.

The chain combines TRBV12-3 or TRBV12-4 with TRBJ1-5, with D maybe TRBD1 (5 bases). The length of the CDR3 is 16 residues. The V end lost 5 bases, the J end lost 0 bases, and 14 bases lay between the germline ends. The CDR3 DNA follows: TGTGCCAGCAGTGGGGGATACATATATAGCAATCAGCCCCAGCATTTT. It is translated as CASSGGYIYSNQPQHF.

This clonotype was recorded many times. Here the CDR3 reads CSARALGHLYGYTF. CDR3 nucleotides: TGCAGTGCTAGGGCCTTGGGACACCTTTATGGCTACACCTTC. The chain couples TRBV20-1 to TRBJ1-2, with a weak D call TRBD1 (6 bases). The V gene lost 3 bases and the J gene lost 5 bases, with 16 bases spanning the gap. Germline loops: CDR1 DFQATT, CDR2 SNEGSKA (reference sequence). CDR3 length: 14 amino acids.

The V and J genes are TRBV25-1 and TRBJ1-1; TRBD1 aligns across 7 bases. V shed 2 bases, J shed 6 bases, and the junction held 9 bases outside the gene matches. The CDR3 runs to 15 residues. Germline lookup yields CDR1 MGHDK and CDR2 SYGVNS. In DNA, the CDR3 is TGTGCCAGCAGTGAAGCGATAGGGGGCGAGGCTGAAGCTTTCTTT. Translation gives CASSEAIGGEAEAFF.

The chain combines TRBV7-9 with TRBJ1-1, with D maybe TRBD1 (5 bases). The CDR3 is made up of 14 amino acids. Deletions cut 4 bases from V and 4 bases from J, with 13 bases between. Germline CDR1 SEHNR, CDR2 FQNEAQ (reference sequence). DNA for the CDR3: TGTGCCAGCAGCTCCGGGACGGATTTCACTGAAGCTTTCTTT. As protein: CASSSGTDFTEAFF.

Many counts were recorded for this clonotype. V usage is TRBV15 and J usage is TRBJ2-7; D gene unclear. The CDR3 is 14 residues long. V was cut by 5 bases and J by 6 bases, with 17 bases left in between. CDR1 LNHNV and CDR2 YYDKDF come from the germline V gene (reference sequence). CDR3 DNA sequence: TGTGCCACCAGCTCAAGTCGGGCGATCGTCGAGCAGTACTTC. Translating it yields CATSSSRAIVEQYF.

In its sample, this clonotype was seen a few times. A much more abundant neighbour one base away suggests this may be a read error. This rearrangement joins TRBV7-2 to TRBJ2-2; tentatively, D is TRBD2 (5 bases). The CDR3 length is 13 residues. Germline values: CDR1 SGHTA, CDR2 FQGNSA. CDR3 amino acids: CASRPAITGEPFF. Here the CDR3 DNA reads TGTGCCAGCAGGCCTGCTATCACCGGGGAGCCGTTTTTT. Combining the CDR3 with reference TRBV7-2 and TRBJ2-2 gives the whole variable domain GAGVSQSPSNKVTEKGKDVELRCDPISGHTALYWYRQSLGQGLEFLIYFQGNSAPDKSGLPSDRFSAERTGGSVSTLTIQRTQQEDSAVYLCASRPAITGEPFFGEGSRLTVL.